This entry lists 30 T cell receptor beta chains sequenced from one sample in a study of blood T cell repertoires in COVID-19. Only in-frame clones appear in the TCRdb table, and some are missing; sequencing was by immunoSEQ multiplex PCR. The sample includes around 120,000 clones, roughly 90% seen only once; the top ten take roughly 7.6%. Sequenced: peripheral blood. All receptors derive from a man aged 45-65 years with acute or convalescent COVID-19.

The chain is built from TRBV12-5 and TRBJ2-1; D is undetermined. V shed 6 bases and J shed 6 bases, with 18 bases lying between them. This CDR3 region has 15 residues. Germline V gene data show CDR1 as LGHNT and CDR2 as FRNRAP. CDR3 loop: CASGQRQTRINEQFF. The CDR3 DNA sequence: TGTGCTAGTGGCCAAAGGCAGACGAGGATCAATGAGCAGTTCTTC.

The CDR3 nucleotides are TGTGCCAGCAGTTACAATCAGGGGGCGAGCTACGAGCAGTACTTC. The encoded protein is CASSYNQGASYEQYF. The V gene is TRBV6-5, the J gene TRBJ2-7, with 8 positions matching TRBD1. Germline-derived CDR1 and CDR2 are MNHEY and SVGAGI. CDR3 length equals 15 residues. With 2 bases clipped from V and 3 bases from J, the junction kept 6 bases outside the gene matches.

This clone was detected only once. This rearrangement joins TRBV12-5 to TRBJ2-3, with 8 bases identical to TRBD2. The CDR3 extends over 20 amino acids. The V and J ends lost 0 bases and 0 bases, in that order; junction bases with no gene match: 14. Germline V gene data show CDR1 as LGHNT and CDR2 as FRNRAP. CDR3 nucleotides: TGTGCTAGTGGTTTGGTACTTAGGACTAGCCAAATTTCTAGCACAGATACGCAGTATTTT. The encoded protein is CASGLVLRTSQISSTDTQYF.

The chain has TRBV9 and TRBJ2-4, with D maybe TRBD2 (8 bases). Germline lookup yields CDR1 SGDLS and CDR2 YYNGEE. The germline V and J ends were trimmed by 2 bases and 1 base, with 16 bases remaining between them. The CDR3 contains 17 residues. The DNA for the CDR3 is TGTGCCAGCAGCGTCGAAGGGGGCGGGAGGGCCAAAAACATTCAGTACTTC. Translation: CASSVEGGGRAKNIQYF.

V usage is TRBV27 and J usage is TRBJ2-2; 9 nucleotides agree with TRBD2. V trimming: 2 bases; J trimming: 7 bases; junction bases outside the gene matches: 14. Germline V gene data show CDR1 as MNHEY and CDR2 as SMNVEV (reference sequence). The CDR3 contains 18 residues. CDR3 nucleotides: TGTGCCAGCAGTTTAATGGGGGTAGCGGGAGTTGTTCGCGGGGAGCTGTTTTTT. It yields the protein CASSLMGVAGVVRGELFF.

The CDR3 DNA reads as TGCGCCAGCAGCCCTGACAGAAACTATGGCTACACCTTC. It encodes CASSPDRNYGYTF. The chain carries TRBV5-1 and TRBJ1-2, with D maybe TRBD1 (5 bases). V was clipped by 4 bases and J by 2 bases, with 9 bases between them. The CDR3 runs 13 residues. CDR1 is SGHRS, CDR2 YFSETQ, per germline.

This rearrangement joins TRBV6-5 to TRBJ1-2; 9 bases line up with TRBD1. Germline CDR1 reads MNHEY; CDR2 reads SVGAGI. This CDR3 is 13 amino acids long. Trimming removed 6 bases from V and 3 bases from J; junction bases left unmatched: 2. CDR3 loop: CASSRDRDYGYTF. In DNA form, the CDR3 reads TGTGCCAGCAGCCGGGACAGGGACTATGGCTACACCTTC.

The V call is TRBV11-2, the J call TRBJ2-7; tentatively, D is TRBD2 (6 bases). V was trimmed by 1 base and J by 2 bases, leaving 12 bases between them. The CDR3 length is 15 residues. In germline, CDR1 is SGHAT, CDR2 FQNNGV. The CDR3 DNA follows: TGTGCCAGCAGCTTAGCGGGCGGGACGCCCTACGAGCAGTACTTC. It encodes CASSLAGGTPYEQYF.

DNA of the CDR3: TGTGCCAGCAGCTTGGAGCGGGAGAGAGTTCTAGATACGCAGTATTTT. Protein: CASSLERERVLDTQYF. The rearrangement joins TRBV5-6 to TRBJ2-3; 8 bases line up with TRBD2. This CDR3 is built from 16 residues. The germline gives CDR1 SGHDT, CDR2 YYEEEE. Trimming at V came to 0 bases and at J to 5 bases, leaving 8 bases not matched to a gene.

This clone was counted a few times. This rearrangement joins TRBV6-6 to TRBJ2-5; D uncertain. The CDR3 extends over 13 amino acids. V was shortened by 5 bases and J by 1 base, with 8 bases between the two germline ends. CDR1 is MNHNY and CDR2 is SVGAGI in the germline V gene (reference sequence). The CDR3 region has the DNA TGTGCCAGCAGTGGGCCCGCCCAAGAGACCCAGTACTTC. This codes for CASSGPAQETQYF.

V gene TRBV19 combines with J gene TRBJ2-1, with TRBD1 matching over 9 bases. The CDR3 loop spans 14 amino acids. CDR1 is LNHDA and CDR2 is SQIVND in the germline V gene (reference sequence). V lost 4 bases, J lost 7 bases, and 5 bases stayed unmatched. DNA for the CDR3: TGTGCCAGTAGTAGGGACAGGGAGCGGAATGAGCAGTTCTTC. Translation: CASSRDRERNEQFF.

Here the CDR3 DNA reads TGTGCCAGCAGTTTGTCCGCTAATGAAAAACTGTTTTTT. Its protein product is CASSLSANEKLFF. The chain recombines TRBV12-3 or TRBV12-4 with TRBJ1-4; D not certain. V lost 3 bases and J lost 3, with 5 bases in between. This CDR3 comprises 13 residues.

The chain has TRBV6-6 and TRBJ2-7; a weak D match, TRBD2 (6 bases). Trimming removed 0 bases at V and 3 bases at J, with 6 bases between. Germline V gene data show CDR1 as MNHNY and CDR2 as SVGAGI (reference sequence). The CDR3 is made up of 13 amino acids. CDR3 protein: CASSYSRGYEQYF. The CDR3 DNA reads TGTGCCAGCAGTTACTCGCGGGGCTACGAGCAGTACTTC.

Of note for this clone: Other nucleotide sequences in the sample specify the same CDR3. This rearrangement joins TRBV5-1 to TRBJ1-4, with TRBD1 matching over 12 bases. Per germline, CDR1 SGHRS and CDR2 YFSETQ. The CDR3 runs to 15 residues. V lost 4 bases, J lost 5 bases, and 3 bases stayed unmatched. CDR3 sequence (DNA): TGCGCCAGCAGCCTGGGGACAGGGGGCAATGAAAAACTGTTTTTT. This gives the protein CASSLGTGGNEKLFF.

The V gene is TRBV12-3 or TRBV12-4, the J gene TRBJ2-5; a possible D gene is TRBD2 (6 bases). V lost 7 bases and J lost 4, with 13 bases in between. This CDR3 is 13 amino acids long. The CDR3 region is CASTRLVGETQYF. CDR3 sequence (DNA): TGTGCCAGCACCAGACTAGTTGGAGAGACCCAGTACTTC.

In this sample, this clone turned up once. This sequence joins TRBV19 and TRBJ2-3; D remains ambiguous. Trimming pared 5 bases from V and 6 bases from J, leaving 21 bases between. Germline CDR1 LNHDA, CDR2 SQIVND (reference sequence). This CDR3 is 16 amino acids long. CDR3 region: CASSPRSGVSYDTQYF. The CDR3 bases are TGTGCCAGTAGTCCGAGATCGGGTGTCAGTTACGATACGCAGTATTTT.

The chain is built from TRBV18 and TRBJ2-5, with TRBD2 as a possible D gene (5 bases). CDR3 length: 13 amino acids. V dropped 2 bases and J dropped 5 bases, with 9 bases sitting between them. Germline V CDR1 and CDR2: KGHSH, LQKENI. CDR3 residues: CASSPSGGETQYF. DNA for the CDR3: TGTGCCAGCTCACCATCGGGCGGGGAGACCCAGTACTTC.

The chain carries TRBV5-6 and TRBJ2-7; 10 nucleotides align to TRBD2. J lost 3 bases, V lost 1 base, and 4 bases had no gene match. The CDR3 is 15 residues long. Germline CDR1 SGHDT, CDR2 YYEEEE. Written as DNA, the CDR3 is TGTGCCAGCAGCTTGAGGACTAGCGGTTACTACGAGCAGTACTTC. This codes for CASSLRTSGYYEQYF.

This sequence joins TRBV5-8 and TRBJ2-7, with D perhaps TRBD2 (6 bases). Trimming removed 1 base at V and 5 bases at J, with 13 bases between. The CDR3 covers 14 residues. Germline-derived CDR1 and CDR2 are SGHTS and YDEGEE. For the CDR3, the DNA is TGTGCCAGCAGCTTGTCCCTGCCTAGCGACGAGCAGTACTTC. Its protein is CASSLSLPSDEQYF.

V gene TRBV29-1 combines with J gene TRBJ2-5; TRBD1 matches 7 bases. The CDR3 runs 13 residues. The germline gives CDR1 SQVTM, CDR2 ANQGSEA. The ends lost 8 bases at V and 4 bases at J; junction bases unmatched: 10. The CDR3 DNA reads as TGCAGCTCGAATGGACAGGCGGGAGAGACCCAGTACTTC. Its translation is CSSNGQAGETQYF. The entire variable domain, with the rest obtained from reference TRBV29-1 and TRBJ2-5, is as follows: SAVISQKPSRDICQRGTSLTIQCQVDSQVTMMFWYRQQPGQSLTLIATANQGSEATYESGFVIDKFPISRPNLTFSTLTVSNMSPEDSSIYLCSSNGQAGETQYFGPGTRLLVL.

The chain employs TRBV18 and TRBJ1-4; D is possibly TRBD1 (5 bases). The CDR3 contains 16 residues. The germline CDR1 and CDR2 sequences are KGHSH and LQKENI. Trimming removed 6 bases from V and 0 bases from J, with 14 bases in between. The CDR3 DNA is TGTGCCAGCTCCGCCAGGGCCGTTGCAACTAATGAAAAACTGTTTTTT. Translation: CASSARAVATNEKLFF.

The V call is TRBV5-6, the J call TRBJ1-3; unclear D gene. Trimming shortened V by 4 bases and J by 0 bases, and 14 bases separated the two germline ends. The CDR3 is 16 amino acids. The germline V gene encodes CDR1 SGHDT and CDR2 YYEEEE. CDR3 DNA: TGTGCCAGCAGCATTCGAAGCGGTAGCTCTGGAAACACCATATATTTT. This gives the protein CASSIRSGSSGNTIYF.

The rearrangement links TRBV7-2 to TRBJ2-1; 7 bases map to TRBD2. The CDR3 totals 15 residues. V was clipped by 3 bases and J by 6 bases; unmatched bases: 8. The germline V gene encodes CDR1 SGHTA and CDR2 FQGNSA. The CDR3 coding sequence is TGTGCCAGCAGCTTTACTAGCGTCACCTCCAATGAGCAGTTCTTC. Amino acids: CASSFTSVTSNEQFF.

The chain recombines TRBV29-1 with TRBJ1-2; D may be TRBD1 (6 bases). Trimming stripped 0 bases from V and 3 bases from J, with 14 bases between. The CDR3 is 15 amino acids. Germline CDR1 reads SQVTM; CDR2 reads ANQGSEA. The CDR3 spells CSVEDGGHNYYGYTF. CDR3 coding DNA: TGCAGCGTTGAAGATGGGGGACATAATTACTATGGCTACACCTTC.

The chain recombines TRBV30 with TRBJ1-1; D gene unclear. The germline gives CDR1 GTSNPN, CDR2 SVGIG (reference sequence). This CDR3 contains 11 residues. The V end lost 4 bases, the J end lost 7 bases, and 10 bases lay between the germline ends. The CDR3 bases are TGTGCCTGGATTCTGACTGTTGAAGCTTTCTTT. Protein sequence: CAWILTVEAFF.

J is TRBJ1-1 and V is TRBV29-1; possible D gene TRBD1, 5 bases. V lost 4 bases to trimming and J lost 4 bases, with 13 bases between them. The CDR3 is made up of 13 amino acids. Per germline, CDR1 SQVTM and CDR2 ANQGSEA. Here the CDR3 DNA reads TGCAGCGTTGCTGATGGGGGGGTCACTGAAGCTTTCTTT. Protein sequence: CSVADGGVTEAFF. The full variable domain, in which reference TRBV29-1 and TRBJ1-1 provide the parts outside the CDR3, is SAVISQKPSRDICQRGTSLTIQCQVDSQVTMMFWYRQQPGQSLTLIATANQGSEATYESGFVIDKFPISRPNLTFSTLTVSNMSPEDSSIYLCSVADGGVTEAFFGQGTRLTVV.

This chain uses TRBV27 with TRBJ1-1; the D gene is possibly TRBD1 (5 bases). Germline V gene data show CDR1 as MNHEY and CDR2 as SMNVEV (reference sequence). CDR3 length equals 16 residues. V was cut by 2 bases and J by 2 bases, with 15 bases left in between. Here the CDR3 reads CASSLNGARANTEAFF. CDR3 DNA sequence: TGTGCCAGCAGTTTAAATGGTGCCAGGGCAAACACTGAAGCTTTCTTT.

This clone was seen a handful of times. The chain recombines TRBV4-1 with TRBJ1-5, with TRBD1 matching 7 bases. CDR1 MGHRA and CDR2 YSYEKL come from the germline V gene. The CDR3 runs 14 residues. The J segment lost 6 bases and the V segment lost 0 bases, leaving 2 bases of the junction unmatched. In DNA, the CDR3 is TGCGCCAGCAGCCAAGAGACAGGGCTTCAGCCCCAGCATTTT. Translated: CASSQETGLQPQHF.

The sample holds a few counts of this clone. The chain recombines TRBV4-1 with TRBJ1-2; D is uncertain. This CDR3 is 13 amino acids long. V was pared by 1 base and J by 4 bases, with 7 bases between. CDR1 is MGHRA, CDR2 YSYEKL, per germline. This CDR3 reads CASSQAGSYGYTF. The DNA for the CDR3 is TGCGCCAGCAGCCAAGCGGGATCCTATGGCTACACCTTC.

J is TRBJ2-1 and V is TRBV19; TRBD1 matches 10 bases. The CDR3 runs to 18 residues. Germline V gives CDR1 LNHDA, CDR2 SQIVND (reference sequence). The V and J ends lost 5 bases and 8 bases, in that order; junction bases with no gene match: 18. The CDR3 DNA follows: TGTGCCAGTAGTCTTACCGTCCCGGGACAGGGGAGTAAGGATGAGCAGTTCTTC. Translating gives CASSLTVPGQGSKDEQFF.